One sample yielded the 10 T cell receptor beta chains listed below, sequenced in a study of regulatory T cells in long-lasting Graves disease. Building the TCR beta libraries relied on iRepertoire HTBI primers, and CDR3 regions underwent Arm-PCR. Via MiXCR, TCRdb re-called the multiplex PCR reads, giving one row per CDR3 protein. The sample lists over 450,000 distinct CDR3 sequences, more than 10% occurring once. Described time point: newly diagnosed GD, antithyroid drugs for less than 3 months. There was RNA extracted from PBMCs, and the TCR library was made from it. The same data also contributed to another study, on T cells in Graves' hyperthyroidism and ophthalmopathy.

Sample: peripheral blood mononuclear cells (PBMCs), taken at new diagnosis, from a patient treated with antithyroid drugs. These receptors came from a woman aged 25 to 39 with Graves disease.

This clonotype has ten or more counts. The rearrangement links TRBV7-9 to TRBJ1-2, with D perhaps TRBD1 (6 bases). V dropped 7 bases and J dropped 3 bases, with 21 bases sitting between them. This CDR3 has 16 amino acids. The germline gives CDR1 SEHNR, CDR2 FQNEAQ (reference sequence). The CDR3 DNA is TGTGCCAGCATAGCTTACCCCCGACAGGTCGACTATGGCTACACCTTC. This encodes CASIAYPRQVDYGYTF.

This clonotype was found many times. V usage is TRBV20-1 and J usage is TRBJ1-2; possibly TRBD1 for D (5 bases). This CDR3 comprises 14 residues. Trimming cost V 5 bases and J 2 bases, with 15 bases left between them. In germline, CDR1 is DFQATT, CDR2 SNEGSKA (reference sequence). The DNA of the CDR3 is TGCAGTGCTCCTCCGGGAGGGGACAACTATGGCTACACCTTC. As protein: CSAPPGGDNYGYTF.

The genes are TRBV5-5 and TRBJ1-2; D is uncertain. Between the trimmed V and J ends, which lost 0 bases and 4 bases, there was a span of 7 bases. The CDR3 sequence is 13 residues long. CDR1 SGHKS and CDR2 YYEKEE come from the germline V gene (reference sequence). The chain's CDR3 is CASSLVVGYGYTF. The CDR3 nucleotides are TGTGCCAGCAGCTTGGTGGTCGGCTATGGCTACACCTTC.

The chain has TRBV27 and TRBJ1-5; perhaps TRBD1 as D (6 bases). V was trimmed by 7 bases and J by 7 bases, leaving 17 bases between them. Per the germline V gene, CDR1 is MNHEY and CDR2 is SMNVEV (reference sequence). This CDR3 has 14 amino acids. CDR3 coding DNA: TGTGCCAGCATCGGCAGGGGCTGGAGACAGCCCCAGCATTTT. Translating gives CASIGRGWRQPQHF.

This clonotype has a count of ten or more. V gene TRBV19 combines with J gene TRBJ2-1, with 8 bases that match TRBD2. V was pared by 7 bases and J by 0 bases, with 32 bases of the junction left unmatched. CDR3 length: 24 amino acids. CDR1 and CDR2 (germline): LNHDA, SQIVND (reference sequence). The CDR3 coding sequence is TGTGCCAGTAATACCCGGGACCGATGGAGCCTAGCGGGCCCGAGGGCGCCCTCCTACAATGAGCAGTTCTTC. Translating gives CASNTRDRWSLAGPRAPSYNEQFF.

This clonotype has more than one count but fewer than ten. The chain uses TRBV2 and TRBJ1-4, with D hard to call. V was clipped by 5 bases and J by 2 bases, with 9 bases between them. This CDR3 is 14 amino acids long. Germline CDR1 and CDR2: SNHLY and FYNNEI. The CDR3 DNA follows: TGTGCCAGCAGTATACCCGGGACTAATGAAAAACTGTTTTTT. It codes for CASSIPGTNEKLFF. The full variable domain, rest sourced from reference TRBV2 and TRBJ1-4, is EPEVTQTPSHQVTQMGQEVILRCVPISNHLYFYWYRQILGQKVEFLVSFYNNEISEKSEIFDDQFSVERPDGSNFTLKIRSTKLEDSAMYFCASSIPGTNEKLFFGSGTQLSVL.

This clonotype has at least ten counts. The chain couples TRBV12-3 or TRBV12-4 to TRBJ1-4; 9 nucleotides align to TRBD1. This CDR3 is built from 18 residues. Losses at the gene ends were 6 bases for V and 6 bases for J; bases not matched to a gene: 17. CDR3 DNA: TGTGCCAGCAGCCTTCCAAGGGGACAGGGAGAAGGCGATGAAAAACTGTTTTTT. Translating gives CASSLPRGQGEGDEKLFF.

The chain couples TRBV6-1 to TRBJ1-5; D is ambiguous. Looked up from germline, CDR1 is MNHNS and CDR2 is SASEGT. The ends were cut back, 2 bases at V and 11 bases at J, with 16 bases in the middle. The CDR3 spans 14 residues. The CDR3 DNA reads TGTGCCAGCAGTGAAATTGAGGAATTTCGGTCCCAGCATTTT. Amino acids: CASSEIEEFRSQHF.

This clonotype was counted between two and nine times. A far larger clone lies a single base away; this is likely a read error. The chain joins TRBV11-2 to TRBJ2-3, with D perhaps TRBD2 (6 bases). Germline V CDR1 and CDR2: SGHAT, FQNNGV. With 1 base removed from V and 6 bases from J, the gap between germline ends came to 8 bases. This CDR3 has 13 amino acids. The CDR3 DNA sequence: TGTGCCAGCAGCTTAGGACTAGTCGATACGCAGTATTTT. Translating gives CASSLGLVDTQYF.

With regard to this clonotype: This likely traces to a read error, being one base from a far larger clone. The genes are TRBV18 and TRBJ2-3; maybe TRBD1 (5 bases). The J call could be wrong; TRBJ1-1 is a better fit for the DNA end. From germline, CDR1 is KGHSH and CDR2 LQKENI. The CDR3 sequence is 15 residues long. The CDR3 DNA reads as TGTGCCAGCTCACCGAAGGGCAGGGCTTACACTGAAGCTTTCTTT. This encodes CASSPKGRAYTEAFF.